Listed here are 21 T cell receptor beta chains from one sample, sequenced in a study of shared clonotypes between healthy human individuals. Some clones are missing from TCRdb's copy, which holds only in-frame ones; the method was immunoSEQ multiplex PCR. The top ten hold around 0.25% of the sample, which has under 1 million clones, roughly 96% seen once. Terminally differentiated effector memory CD45RA+ cells were excluded from the naive CD8 cells, which were CD45RO-negative and positively selected for CCR7. The sequenced sample was naive CD8+ T cells sorted from blood. The source is a man younger than 40 in good health.

This chain links TRBV15 with TRBJ2-7, with D perhaps TRBD1 or TRBD2 (6 bases each). With 1 base removed from V and 0 bases from J, the gap between germline ends came to 10 bases. The length of the CDR3 is 15 residues. Germline CDR1 reads LNHNV; CDR2 reads YYDKDF (reference sequence). CDR3 protein: CATSRVGGSSYEQYF. Here the CDR3 DNA reads TGTGCCACCAGCAGAGTAGGGGGGAGCTCCTACGAGCAGTACTTC.

This clone has only a few counts. The chain employs TRBV25-1 and TRBJ2-7; D unresolved. Trimming stripped 6 bases from V and 2 bases from J, with 11 bases between. Germline loops: CDR1 MGHDK, CDR2 SYGVNS. The CDR3 length is 13 residues. The CDR3 is CASRGRAPYEQYF. The CDR3 nucleotides read TGTGCCAGCAGGGGCCGGGCTCCCTACGAGCAGTACTTC.

The chain combines TRBV5-4 with TRBJ2-7; D is ambiguous. V was shortened by 2 bases and J by 2 bases, with 11 bases between the two germline ends. The CDR3 is 14 residues long. Germline CDR1 SGHNT, CDR2 YYREEE (reference sequence). CDR3 bases: TGTGCCAGCAGCTTTGGGGAACTTGCCTACGAGCAGTACTTC. It codes for CASSFGELAYEQYF. The full variable domain, completed using reference TRBV5-4 and TRBJ2-7, is ETGVTQSPTHLIKTRGQQVTLRCSSQSGHNTVSWYQQALGQGPQFIFQYYREEENGRGNFPPRFSGLQFPNYSSELNVNALELDDSALYLCASSFGELAYEQYFGPGTRLTVT.

The V call is TRBV28, the J call TRBJ2-7; D gene ambiguous. The V end was cut by 2 bases, the J end by 5 bases, with 7 bases between. CDR1 and CDR2 (germline): MDHEN, SYDVKM. CDR3 length: 12 amino acids. The CDR3: CASSLVWNEQYF. CDR3 nucleotides: TGTGCCAGCAGTTTAGTTTGGAACGAGCAGTACTTC.

The J gene is TRBJ1-2, the V gene TRBV27; 7 positions match TRBD1. The germline V gene encodes CDR1 MNHEY and CDR2 SMNVEV (reference sequence). V shed 8 bases and J 4 bases; nucleotides not matched to a gene: 31. This CDR3 region has 21 residues. In DNA form, the CDR3 reads TGTGCCAGCTCTCCCGGGACAGCCCAGGTTCCGCCCCTTTATCCCCTCTATGGCTACACCTTC. Residues: CASSPGTAQVPPLYPLYGYTF.

This clone occurred once. The chain uses TRBV6-5 and TRBJ2-1; D is unclear. CDR3 length equals 12 residues. V shed 6 bases and J shed 6 bases, with 9 bases lying between them. Per germline, CDR1 MNHEY and CDR2 SVGAGI. CDR3 protein: CASSHLLNEQFF. The DNA of the CDR3 is TGTGCCAGCAGCCATCTTCTCAATGAGCAGTTCTTC.

The chain links TRBV6-5 to TRBJ1-1; 12 bases agree with TRBD1. J lost 5 bases, V lost 6 bases, and 7 bases had no gene match. The CDR3 contains 15 residues. Germline lookup yields CDR1 MNHEY and CDR2 SVGAGI. In DNA form, the CDR3 reads TGTGCCAGCAGCCCCGGGACAGGGGGCTGGACTGAAGCTTTCTTT. It yields the protein CASSPGTGGWTEAFF.

The chain employs TRBV19 and TRBJ1-5; no clear D gene. The V end lost 1 base, the J end lost 3 bases, and 10 bases lay between the germline ends. There are 15 residues in the CDR3. Germline V gene sequence: CDR1 LNHDA, CDR2 SQIVND (reference sequence). This CDR3 reads CASSIARQNNQPQHF. The CDR3 DNA follows: TGTGCCAGTAGTATAGCTCGGCAGAACAATCAGCCCCAGCATTTT.

The V and J genes are TRBV19 and TRBJ2-1, with 12 bases aligning to TRBD2. CDR1 is LNHDA and CDR2 is SQIVND in the germline V gene (reference sequence). This CDR3 spans 17 amino acids. J lost 3 bases, V lost 4 bases, and 7 bases had no gene match. CDR3 in DNA: TGTGCCAGTAGTACCCTACTAGCGGGAGGCGACTACAATGAGCAGTTCTTC. Translating it yields CASSTLLAGGDYNEQFF.

The genes are TRBV28 and TRBJ1-2; D ambiguous. Per the germline V gene, CDR1 is MDHEN and CDR2 is SYDVKM. CDR3 size: 12 residues. V lost 5 bases, J lost 2 bases, and 6 bases lay in between. CDR3 region: CASSPLNYGYTF. The CDR3 DNA sequence: TGTGCCAGCAGTCCCCTGAACTATGGCTACACCTTC.

V and J are TRBV6-1 and TRBJ2-7; D uncertain. CDR3 size: 16 residues. The germline V and J ends were trimmed by 1 base and 2 bases, with 15 bases remaining between them. Germline lookup yields CDR1 MNHNS and CDR2 SASEGT. In nucleotides, the CDR3 is TGTGCCAGCAGTGAAGGGAGCCCCCCTGGGGCCTACGAGCAGTACTTC. Its translation is CASSEGSPPGAYEQYF.

The genes are TRBV5-1 and TRBJ2-7, with D tentatively TRBD1 (5 bases). This CDR3 region has 13 residues. V gave up 1 base and J gave up 5 bases, with 10 bases separating them. Per germline, CDR1 SGHRS and CDR2 YFSETQ. The DNA of the CDR3 is TGCGCCAGCAGCTTGTCAGGGCCCGACGAGCAGTACTTC. It encodes CASSLSGPDEQYF. The full variable domain, with the rest looked up from reference TRBV5-1 and TRBJ2-7, is KAGVTQTPRYLIKTRGQQVTLSCSPISGHRSVSWYQQTPGQGLQFLFEYFSETQRNKGNFPGRFSGRQFSNSRSEMNVSTLELGDSALYLCASSLSGPDEQYFGPGTRLTVT.

This clone was counted a few times. The chain uses TRBV27 and TRBJ2-1; D is perhaps TRBD2 (6 bases). The V gene lost 0 bases and the J gene lost 0 bases, with 12 bases spanning the gap. Germline-derived CDR1 and CDR2 are MNHEY and SMNVEV (reference sequence). This CDR3 spans 17 amino acids. CDR3 loop: CASSLSALAASYNEQFF. In DNA form, the CDR3 reads TGTGCCAGCAGTTTATCTGCCTTAGCGGCCTCCTACAATGAGCAGTTCTTC.

V gene TRBV6-4 combines with J gene TRBJ2-1; 9 nucleotides match TRBD2. The CDR3 is 16 residues long. Germline V gene sequence: CDR1 MRHNA, CDR2 SNTAGT. V dropped 1 base and J dropped 4; count of bases not matched to a gene: 5. In DNA, the CDR3 is TGTGCCAGCAGTGACTACGCGGGAGGGCCGTACAATGAGCAGTTCTTC. It codes for CASSDYAGGPYNEQFF.

This chain connects TRBV7-9 to TRBJ2-5; 9 bases fit TRBD2. The J segment lost 4 bases and the V segment lost 5 bases, leaving 8 bases of the junction unmatched. Germline CDR1 is SEHNR and CDR2 is FQNEAQ (reference sequence). The CDR3 totals 15 residues. CDR3 region: CASSPGELAGETQYF. The DNA for the CDR3 is TGTGCCAGCAGCCCAGGCGAACTAGCGGGAGAGACCCAGTACTTC.

The chain joins TRBV5-1 to TRBJ2-7; TRBD1 agrees at 8 bases. CDR1 and CDR2 (germline): SGHRS, YFSETQ. V dropped 5 bases and J dropped 0; count of bases not matched to a gene: 7. This CDR3 region has 15 residues. CDR3 sequence (DNA): TGCGCCAGCAGATCAGGACAGGGAAGCTCCTACGAGCAGTACTTC. This translates into CASRSGQGSSYEQYF.

The chain combines TRBV2 with TRBJ2-3; 12 bases fit TRBD2. Germline CDR1 SNHLY, CDR2 FYNNEI. This CDR3 spans 15 amino acids. Trimming cost V 7 bases and J 11 bases; bases outside gene matches: 13. Here the CDR3 reads CASNRLAGEPVGQYF. The DNA for the CDR3 is TGTGCCAGCAACCGACTAGCGGGAGAGCCGGTTGGGCAGTATTTT.

Note on this clone: The same CDR3 is also encoded by other DNA sequences in this sample. The chain couples TRBV4-1 to TRBJ1-1, with D unresolved. Trimming left V 1 base short and J 8 bases short, with 8 bases between. This CDR3 is built from 12 residues. Germline V lookup: CDR1 MGHRA, CDR2 YSYEKL. CDR3: CASSQVGREAFF. CDR3 DNA sequence: TGCGCCAGCAGCCAAGTAGGGCGGGAAGCTTTCTTT.

J is TRBJ2-7 and V is TRBV14; 9 nucleotides agree with TRBD2. Trimming took 4 bases from V and 1 from J; bases not matched to a gene: 8. The CDR3 runs to 16 residues. Germline V CDR1 and CDR2: SGHDN, FVKESK. The CDR3 sequence is CASSPWTSAASYEQYF. The CDR3 region has the DNA TGTGCCAGCAGCCCCTGGACTAGCGCCGCTTCCTACGAGCAGTACTTC.

To note about this clone: An end of the junction differs from the germline gene, which may be a read error. V and J are TRBV29-1 and TRBJ1-1, with D possibly being TRBD1 (6 bases). From germline, CDR1 is SQVTM and CDR2 ANQGSEA. CDR3 length equals 12 residues. Here the CDR3 reads CSVEVDLRQAYF. The CDR3 DNA reads as TGCAGCGTTGAAGTAGACCTCCGACAGGCTTACTTT. Full variable domain (outside the CDR3, taken from reference TRBV29-1 and TRBJ1-1): SAVISQKPSRDICQRGTSLTIQCQVDSQVTMMFWYRQQPGQSLTLIATANQGSEATYESGFVIDKFPISRPNLTFSTLTVSNMSPEDSSIYLCSVEVDLRQAYFGQGTRLTVV.

The table lists this clone with a count of one. The chain is built from TRBV14 and TRBJ1-3; D not resolved. Germline-derived CDR1 and CDR2 are SGHDN and FVKESK. This CDR3 comprises 14 residues. Trimming took off 4 bases at V and 9 bases at J, with 16 bases between the two ends. The CDR3 nucleotides are TGTGCCAGCAGCCCCCTTTCGGGAGGCCTCACCATATATTTT. It codes for CASSPLSGGLTIYF.